The entry below describes one TCR beta chain. This sample was included in a study of cytomegalovirus exposure and HLA in healthy donors. The CDR3 covers 15 residues. The germline V gene encodes CDR1 SGHRS and CDR2 YFSETQ. V was shortened by 0 bases and J by 4 bases, with 13 bases between the two germline ends. Use of 60 Vbeta and 13 Jbeta primers characterized the PCR. Sequenced by immunoSEQ multiplex PCR; TCRdb stores in-frame clones only, minus some. The sample consists of 130,000 or so clones, 60% to 85% of them appearing once. V usage is TRBV5-1 and J usage is TRBJ2-5, with a tentative D call TRBD2 (6 bases). The TCR sequence derives from a woman aged 40 to 50 in good health and CMV-seropositive. The sample consisted of PBMCs. The CDR3 region is CASSLGGGNGETQYF. The DNA for the CDR3 is TGCGCCAGCAGCTTGGGGGGCGGGAACGGAGAGACCCAGTACTTC.